This T cell receptor beta chain was recorded in a study of Graves' ophthalmopathy and Graves' hyperthyroidism. A remark on this clonotype: An end of the junction does not agree with germline; a read error may underlie this.

Germline assignment: CDR1 ENHRY and CDR2 SYGVKD. This CDR3 spans 12 amino acids. Amplified material comprised TCR beta CDR3 regions derived from RNA transcripts. HTBI primers served in a first-round RT-PCR, which a second-round multiplex PCR followed. One entry per CDR3 protein, called by TCRdb with MiXCR from the multiplex PCR reads. This sample has 240,000 or so distinct CDR3 sequences, with around 45% found just once. The source of this sequence is an adult man with Graves' ophthalmopathy. The chain is built from TRBV10-3 and TRBJ2-7; 12 nucleotides match TRBD2. Sequenced sample: peripheral blood. The CDR3 DNA follows: TGTGCCAGCAGGGCCGGGACTAGCGGGTTCAACTTC. The encoded protein is CASRAGTSGFNF.